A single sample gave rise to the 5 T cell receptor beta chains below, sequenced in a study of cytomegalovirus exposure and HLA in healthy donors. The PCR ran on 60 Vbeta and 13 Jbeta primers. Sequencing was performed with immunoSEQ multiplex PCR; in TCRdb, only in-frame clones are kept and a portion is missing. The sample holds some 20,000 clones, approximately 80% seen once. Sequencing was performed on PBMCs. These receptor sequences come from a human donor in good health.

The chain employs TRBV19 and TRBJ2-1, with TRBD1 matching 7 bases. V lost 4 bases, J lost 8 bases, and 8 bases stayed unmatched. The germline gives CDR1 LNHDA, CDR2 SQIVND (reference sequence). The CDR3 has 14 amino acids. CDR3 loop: CASSTQTGLDEQFF. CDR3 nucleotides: TGTGCCAGTAGTACACAGACAGGGTTGGATGAGCAGTTCTTC.

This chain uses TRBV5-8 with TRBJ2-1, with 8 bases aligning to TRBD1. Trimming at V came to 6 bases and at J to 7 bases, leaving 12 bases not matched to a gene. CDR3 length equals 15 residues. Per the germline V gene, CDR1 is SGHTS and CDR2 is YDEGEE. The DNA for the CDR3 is TGTGCCAGCAACAAGGGGCAGGGGGCGGGGAATGAGCAGTTCTTC. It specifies CASNKGQGAGNEQFF.

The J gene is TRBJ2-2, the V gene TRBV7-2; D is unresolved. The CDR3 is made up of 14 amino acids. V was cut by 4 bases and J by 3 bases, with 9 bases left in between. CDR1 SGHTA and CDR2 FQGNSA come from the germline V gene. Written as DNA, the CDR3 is TGTGCCAGCAGCTCGTACATGGACACCGGGGAGCTGTTTTTT. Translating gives CASSSYMDTGELFF.

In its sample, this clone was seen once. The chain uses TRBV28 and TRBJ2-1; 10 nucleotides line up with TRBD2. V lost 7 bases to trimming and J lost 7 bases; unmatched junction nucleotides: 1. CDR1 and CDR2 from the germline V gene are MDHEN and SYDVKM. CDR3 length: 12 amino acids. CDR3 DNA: TGTGCCAGCAAGACTAGCGGGAATGAGCAGTTCTTC. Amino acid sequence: CASKTSGNEQFF.

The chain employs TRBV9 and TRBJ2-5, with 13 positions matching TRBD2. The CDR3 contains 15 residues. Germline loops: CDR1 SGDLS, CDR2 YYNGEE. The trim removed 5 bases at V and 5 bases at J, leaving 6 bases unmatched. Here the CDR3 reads CASSVTTSGRETQYF. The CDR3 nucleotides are TGTGCCAGCAGTGTAACGACTAGCGGGAGGGAGACCCAGTACTTC.